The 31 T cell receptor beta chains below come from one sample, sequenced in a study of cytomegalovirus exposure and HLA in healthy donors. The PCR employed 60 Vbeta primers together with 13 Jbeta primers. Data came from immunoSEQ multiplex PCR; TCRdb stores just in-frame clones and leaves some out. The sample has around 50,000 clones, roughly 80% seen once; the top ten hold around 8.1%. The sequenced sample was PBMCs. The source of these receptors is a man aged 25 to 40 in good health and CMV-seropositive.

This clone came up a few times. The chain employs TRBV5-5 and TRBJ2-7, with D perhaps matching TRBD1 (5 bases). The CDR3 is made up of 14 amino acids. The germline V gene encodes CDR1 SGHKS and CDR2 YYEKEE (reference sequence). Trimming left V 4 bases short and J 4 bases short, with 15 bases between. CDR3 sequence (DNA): TGTGCCAGCAGCCCACAGGATTTAACGTACGAGCAGTACTTC. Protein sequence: CASSPQDLTYEQYF.

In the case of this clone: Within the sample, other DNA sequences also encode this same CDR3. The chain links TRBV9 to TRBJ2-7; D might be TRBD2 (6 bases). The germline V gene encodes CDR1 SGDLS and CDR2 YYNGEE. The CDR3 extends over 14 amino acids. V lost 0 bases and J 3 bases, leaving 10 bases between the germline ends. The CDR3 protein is CASSVGGVNYEQYF. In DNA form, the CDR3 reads TGTGCCAGCAGCGTAGGGGGGGTAAACTACGAGCAGTACTTC.

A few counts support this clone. CDR3 DNA sequence: TGTGCCAGCAGTTACTCGATGGCATCCGCCGCCGAGCAGTACTTC. Its translation is CASSYSMASAAEQYF. The chain links TRBV6-6 to TRBJ2-7; D remains unclear. The V gene lost 0 bases and the J gene lost 6 bases, with 15 bases spanning the gap. Looked up from germline, CDR1 is MNHNY and CDR2 is SVGAGI (reference sequence). This CDR3 has 15 amino acids.

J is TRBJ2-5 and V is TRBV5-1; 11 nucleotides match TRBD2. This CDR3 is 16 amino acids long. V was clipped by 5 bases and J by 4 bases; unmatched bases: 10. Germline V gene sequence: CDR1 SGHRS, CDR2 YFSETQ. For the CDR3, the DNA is TGCGCCAGCAGAATAGCGGGGGGGGTTCTAAGAGAGACCCAGTACTTC. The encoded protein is CASRIAGGVLRETQYF.

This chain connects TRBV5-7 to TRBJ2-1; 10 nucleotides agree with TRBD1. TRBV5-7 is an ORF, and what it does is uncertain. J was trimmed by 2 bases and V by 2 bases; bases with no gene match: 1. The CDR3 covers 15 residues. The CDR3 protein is CASSFGQGAYNEQFF. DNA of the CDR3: TGTGCCAGCAGCTTCGGACAGGGGGCCTACAATGAGCAGTTCTTC.

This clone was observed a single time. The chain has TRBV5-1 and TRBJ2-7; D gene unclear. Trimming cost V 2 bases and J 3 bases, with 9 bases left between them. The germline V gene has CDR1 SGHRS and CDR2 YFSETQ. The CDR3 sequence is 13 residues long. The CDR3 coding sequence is TGCGCCAGCAGCTTTAGAACTAACTACGAGCAGTACTTC. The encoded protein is CASSFRTNYEQYF.

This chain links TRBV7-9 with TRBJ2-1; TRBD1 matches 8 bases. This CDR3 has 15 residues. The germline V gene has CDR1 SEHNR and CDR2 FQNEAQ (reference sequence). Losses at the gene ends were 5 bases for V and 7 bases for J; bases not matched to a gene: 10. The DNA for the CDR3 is TGTGCCAGCAGCGGACGACAGGGGCTTAGGAATGAGCAGTTCTTC. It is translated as CASSGRQGLRNEQFF.

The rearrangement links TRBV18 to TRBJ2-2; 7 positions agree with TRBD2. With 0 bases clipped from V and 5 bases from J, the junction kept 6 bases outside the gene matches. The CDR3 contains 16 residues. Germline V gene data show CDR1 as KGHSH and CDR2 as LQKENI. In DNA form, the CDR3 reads TGTGCCAGCTCACCACCGTCCGGGAGGAATACCGGGGAGCTGTTTTTT. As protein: CASSPPSGRNTGELFF. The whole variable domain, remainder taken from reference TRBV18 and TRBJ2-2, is NAGVMQNPRHLVRRRGQEARLRCSPMKGHSHVYWYRQLPEEGLKFMVYLQKENIIDESGMPKERFSAEFPKEGPSILRIQQVVRGDSAAYFCASSPPSGRNTGELFFGEGSRLTVL.

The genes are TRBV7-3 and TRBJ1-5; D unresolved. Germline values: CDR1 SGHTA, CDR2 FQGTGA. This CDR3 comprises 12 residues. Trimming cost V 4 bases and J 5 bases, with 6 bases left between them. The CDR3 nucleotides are TGTGCCAGCAGCTCCGGAGATCAGCCCCAGCATTTT. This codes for CASSSGDQPQHF.

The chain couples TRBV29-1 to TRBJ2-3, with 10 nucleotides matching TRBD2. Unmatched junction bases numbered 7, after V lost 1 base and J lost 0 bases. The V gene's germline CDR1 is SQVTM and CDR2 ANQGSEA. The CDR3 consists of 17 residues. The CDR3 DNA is TGCAGCGTTGAAGGGGCTAGCGGGGGTGTTAGCACAGATACGCAGTATTTT. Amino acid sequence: CSVEGASGGVSTDTQYF.

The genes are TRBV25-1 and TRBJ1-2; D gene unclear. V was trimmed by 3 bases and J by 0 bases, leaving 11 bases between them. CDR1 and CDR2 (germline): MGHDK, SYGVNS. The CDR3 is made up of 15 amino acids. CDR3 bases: TGTGCCAGCAGTGATCTGACATTTACTAACTATGGCTACACCTTC. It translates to CASSDLTFTNYGYTF.

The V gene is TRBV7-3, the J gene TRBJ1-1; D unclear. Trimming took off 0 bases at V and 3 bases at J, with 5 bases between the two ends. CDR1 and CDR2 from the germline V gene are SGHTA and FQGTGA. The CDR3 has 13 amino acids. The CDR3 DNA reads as TGTGCCAGCAGCTTAACCGGGGACACTGAAGCTTTCTTT. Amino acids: CASSLTGDTEAFF.

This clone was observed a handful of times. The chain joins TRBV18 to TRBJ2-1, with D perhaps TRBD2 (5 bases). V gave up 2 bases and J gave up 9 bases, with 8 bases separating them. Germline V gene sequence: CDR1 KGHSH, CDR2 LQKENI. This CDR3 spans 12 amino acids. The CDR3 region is CASSPYEGEQFF. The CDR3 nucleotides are TGTGCCAGCTCACCATATGAGGGTGAGCAGTTCTTC.

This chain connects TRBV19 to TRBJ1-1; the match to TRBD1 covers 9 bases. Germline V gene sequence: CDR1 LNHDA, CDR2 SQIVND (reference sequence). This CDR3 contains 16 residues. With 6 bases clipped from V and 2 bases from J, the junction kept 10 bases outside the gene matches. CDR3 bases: TGTGCCAGTAGAACAGGGGGCGGAATGGCCAACACTGAAGCTTTCTTT. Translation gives CASRTGGGMANTEAFF.

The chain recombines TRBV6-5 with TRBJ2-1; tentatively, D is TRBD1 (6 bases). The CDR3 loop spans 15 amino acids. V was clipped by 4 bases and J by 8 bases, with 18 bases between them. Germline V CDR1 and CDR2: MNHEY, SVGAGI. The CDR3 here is CASSSTRGRGYEQFF. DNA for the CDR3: TGTGCCAGCAGTTCGACCAGGGGTAGAGGTTATGAGCAGTTCTTC.

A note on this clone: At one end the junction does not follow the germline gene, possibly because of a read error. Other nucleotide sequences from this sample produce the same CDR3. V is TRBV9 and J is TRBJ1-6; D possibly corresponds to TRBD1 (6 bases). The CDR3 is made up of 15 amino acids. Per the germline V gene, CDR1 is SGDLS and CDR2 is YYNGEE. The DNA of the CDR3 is TGTGCCAGCAGCGTAGCAACAGGGTATAATTCGCCCCTCCACTTT. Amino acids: CASSVATGYNSPLHF.

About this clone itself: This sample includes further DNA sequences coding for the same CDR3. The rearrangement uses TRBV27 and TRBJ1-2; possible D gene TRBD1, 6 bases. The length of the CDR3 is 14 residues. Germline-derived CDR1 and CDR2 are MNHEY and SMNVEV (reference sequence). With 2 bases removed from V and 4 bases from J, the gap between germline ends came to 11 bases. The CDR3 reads CASSLAGQTYGYTF. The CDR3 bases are TGTGCCAGCAGTTTAGCCGGACAGACCTATGGCTACACCTTC.

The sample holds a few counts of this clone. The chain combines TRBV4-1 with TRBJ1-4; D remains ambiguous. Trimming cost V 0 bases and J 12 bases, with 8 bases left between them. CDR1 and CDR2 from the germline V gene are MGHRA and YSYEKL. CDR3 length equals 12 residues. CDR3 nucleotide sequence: TGCGCCAGCAGCCAAGAACGGGTTCAACTGTTTTTT. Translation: CASSQERVQLFF.

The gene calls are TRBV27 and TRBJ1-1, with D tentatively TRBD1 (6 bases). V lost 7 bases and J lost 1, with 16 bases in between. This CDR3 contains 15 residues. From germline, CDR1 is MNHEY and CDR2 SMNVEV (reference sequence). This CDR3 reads CASTGRGAPNTEAFF. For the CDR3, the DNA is TGTGCCAGCACTGGCCGGGGGGCCCCGAACACTGAAGCTTTCTTT.

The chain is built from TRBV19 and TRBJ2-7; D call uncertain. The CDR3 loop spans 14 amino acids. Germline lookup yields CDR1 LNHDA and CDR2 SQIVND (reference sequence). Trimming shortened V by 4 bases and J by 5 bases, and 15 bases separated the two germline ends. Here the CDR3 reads CASSKRSLENEQYF. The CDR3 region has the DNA TGTGCCAGTAGTAAGCGCAGTTTGGAGAACGAGCAGTACTTC.

The CDR3 DNA follows: TGTGCCAGCAGTCTACAGGGCGGCCAGCAGCCCCAGCATTTT. It translates to CASSLQGGQQPQHF. The V call is TRBV2, the J call TRBJ1-5; weak D call: TRBD1 (6 bases). Trimming removed 5 bases from V and 7 bases from J, with 15 bases in between. Germline-derived CDR1 and CDR2 are SNHLY and FYNNEI. There are 14 residues in the CDR3.

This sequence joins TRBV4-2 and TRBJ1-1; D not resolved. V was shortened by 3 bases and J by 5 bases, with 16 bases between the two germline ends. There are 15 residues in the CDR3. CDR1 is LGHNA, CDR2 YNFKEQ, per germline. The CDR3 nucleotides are TGTGCCAGCAGCCACGACGGGAGGCGAGAGACTGAAGCTTTCTTT. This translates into CASSHDGRRETEAFF.

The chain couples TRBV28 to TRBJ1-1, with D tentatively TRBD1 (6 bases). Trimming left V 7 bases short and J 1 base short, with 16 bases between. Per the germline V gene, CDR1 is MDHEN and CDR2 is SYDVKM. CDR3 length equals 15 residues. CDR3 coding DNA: TGTGCCAGCAACCCTGGGGGCACCCAGAACACTGAAGCTTTCTTT. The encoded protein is CASNPGGTQNTEAFF. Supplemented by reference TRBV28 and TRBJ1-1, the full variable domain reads DVKVTQSSRYLVKRTGEKVFLECVQDMDHENMFWYRQDPGLGLRLIYFSYDVKMKEKGDIPEGYSVSREKKERFSLILESASTNQTSMYLCASNPGGTQNTEAFFGQGTRLTVV.

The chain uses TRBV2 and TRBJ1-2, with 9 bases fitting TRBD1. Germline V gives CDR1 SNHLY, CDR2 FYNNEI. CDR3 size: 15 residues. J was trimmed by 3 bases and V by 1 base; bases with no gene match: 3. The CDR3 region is CASSEGRTGDYGYTF. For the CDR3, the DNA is TGTGCCAGCAGTGAAGGGCGGACAGGGGACTATGGCTACACCTTC.

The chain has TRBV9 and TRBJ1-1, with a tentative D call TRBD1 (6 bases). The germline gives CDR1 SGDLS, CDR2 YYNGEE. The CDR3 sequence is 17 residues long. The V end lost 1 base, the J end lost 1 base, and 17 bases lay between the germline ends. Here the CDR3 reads CASSVSRGQDPNTEAFF. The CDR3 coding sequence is TGTGCCAGCAGCGTATCGCGGGGGCAGGACCCGAACACTGAAGCTTTCTTT.

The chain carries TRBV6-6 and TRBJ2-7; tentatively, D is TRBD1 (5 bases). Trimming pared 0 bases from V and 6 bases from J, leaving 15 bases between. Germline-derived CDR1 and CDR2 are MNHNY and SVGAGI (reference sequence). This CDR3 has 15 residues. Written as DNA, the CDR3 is TGTGCCAGCAGTTACTCCTGGGGCACCAGAGGCGAGCAGTACTTC. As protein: CASSYSWGTRGEQYF.

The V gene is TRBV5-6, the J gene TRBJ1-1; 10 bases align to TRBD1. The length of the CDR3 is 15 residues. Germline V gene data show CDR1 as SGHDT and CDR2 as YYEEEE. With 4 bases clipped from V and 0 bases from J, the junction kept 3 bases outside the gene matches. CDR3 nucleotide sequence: TGTGCCAGCAGCATGGGACAGGGGATGAACACTGAAGCTTTCTTT. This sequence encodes CASSMGQGMNTEAFF.

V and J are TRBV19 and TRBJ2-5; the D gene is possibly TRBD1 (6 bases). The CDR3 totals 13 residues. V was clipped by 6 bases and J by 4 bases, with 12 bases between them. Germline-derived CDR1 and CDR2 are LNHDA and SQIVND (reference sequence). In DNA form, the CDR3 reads TGTGCCAGTAGGGACAGCTGGACAGAGACCCAGTACTTC. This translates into CASRDSWTETQYF.

DNA of the CDR3: TGTGCCAGCAGCGCAGGGGGGTTATTAGGTACGGGGAACGGTCAGAACGAGCAGTACTTC. It specifies CASSAGGLLGTGNGQNEQYF. The chain joins TRBV9 to TRBJ2-7, with D perhaps TRBD1 (7 bases). The CDR3 has 20 residues. From germline, CDR1 is SGDLS and CDR2 YYNGEE. Trimming removed 3 bases from V and 5 bases from J, with 33 bases in between.

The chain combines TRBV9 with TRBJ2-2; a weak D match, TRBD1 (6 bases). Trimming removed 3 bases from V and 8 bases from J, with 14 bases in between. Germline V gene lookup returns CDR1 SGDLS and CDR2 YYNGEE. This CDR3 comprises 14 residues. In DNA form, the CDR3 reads TGTGCCAGCAGCGCTCGGACAGCTGAAGGGGAGCTGTTTTTT. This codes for CASSARTAEGELFF.

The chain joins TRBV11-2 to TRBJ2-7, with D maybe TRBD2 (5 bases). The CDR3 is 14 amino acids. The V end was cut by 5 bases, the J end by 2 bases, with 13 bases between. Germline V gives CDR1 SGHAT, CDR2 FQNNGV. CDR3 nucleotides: TGTGCCAGCAGCCTGGACTGGGGAACCTACGAGCAGTACTTC. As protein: CASSLDWGTYEQYF.